The rows below give T cell receptor beta chains drawn from one sample of a study of blood T cell repertoires in COVID-19. Sequencing used immunoSEQ multiplex PCR; TCRdb keeps in-frame clones, though not all of them. The data show under 250,000 clones, roughly 86% seen once. Sequencing was carried out using PBMCs or T cells enriched from blood (not recorded which). All receptors derive from a woman aged 30 to 39 with acute COVID-19. Each CDR3 is given with its conserved first and last residue. The D gene is left open where the match is weak. The size entry is marked missing in some rows and otherwise reads once, few, many or a size class.

>.|TRBV10-2|TRBJ2-5|.
CASSESSQGSGTQYF
TGCGCCAGCAGTGAGTCGAGTCAGGGTTCAGGGACCCAGTACTTC
>.|TRBV10-3|TRBJ1-1|once
CAIGGDTEAFF
TGTGCCATAGGAGGGGACACTGAAGCTTTCTTT
>.|TRBV7-8|TRBJ1-2|.
CASSLSGVGYGYTF
TGTGCCAGCAGCTTATCAGGGGTTGGCTATGGCTACACCTTC
>.|TRBV28|TRBJ2-7|few
CASSLRHQGSYEQYF
TGTGCCAGCAGTTTGCGGCACCAAGGCTCCTACGAGCAGTACTTC
>.|TRBV4-3|TRBJ1-4|.
CASSQVPHLGAANEKLFF
TGCGCCAGCAGCCAAGTGCCTCATCTAGGAGCGGCTAATGAAAAACTGTTTTTT
>TRBD1|TRBV6-1|TRBJ2-2|.
CASSGFDRALNTGELFF
TGTGCCAGCAGTGGCTTCGACAGGGCCCTCAACACCGGGGAGCTGTTTTTT
>.|TRBV6-6|TRBJ1-2|.
CASSYSRAPNYGYTF
TGTGCCAGCAGTTACTCGAGGGCACCTAACTATGGCTACACCTTC
>.|TRBV7-9|TRBJ1-4|few
CASSLVRGEGNEKLFF
TGTGCCAGCAGCTTAGTACGAGGGGAGGGTAATGAAAAACTGTTTTTT
>.|TRBV3-1/TRBV3-2|TRBJ2-3|.
CASSQDREDTQYF
TGTGCCAGCAGCCAAGATAGGGAGGATACGCAGTATTTT
>TRBD2|TRBV19|TRBJ2-5|.
CASSPHFGRHGTQYF
TGTGCCAGTAGTCCACACTTCGGGAGGCACGGGACCCAGTACTTC
>.|TRBV13|TRBJ1-4|.
CASSLKNYPGGEKLFF
TGTGCCAGCAGCTTAAAGAATTACCCCGGGGGTGAAAAACTGTTTTTT
>.|TRBV19|TRBJ1-6|.
CASSRVDSYNSPLHF
TGTGCCAGTAGCCGGGTCGACTCCTATAATTCACCCCTCCACTTT
>TRBD1|TRBV7-9|TRBJ2-6|.
CASSLRSTGGNSGANVLTF
TGTGCCAGCAGCTTACGTTCGACAGGGGGGAACTCTGGGGCCAACGTCCTGACTTTC
>TRBD1|TRBV12-5|TRBJ1-6|.
CASGRGQLYNSPLHF
TGTGCTAGTGGTCGGGGACAGCTCTATAATTCACCCCTCCACTTT
>TRBD1|TRBV27|TRBJ2-1|.
CASSSTGDPYNEQFF
TGTGCCAGCAGCTCAACAGGGGATCCCTACAATGAGCAGTTCTTC
>TRBD2|TRBV7-2|TRBJ2-1|few
CASSLGGVLRAYNEQFF
TGTGCCAGCAGCTTGGGAGGGGTCCTTCGCGCCTACAATGAGCAGTTCTTC
>TRBD1|TRBV7-2|TRBJ1-1|.
CASSLGTGGNTEAFF
TGTGCCAGCAGCTTAGGCACAGGGGGTAACACTGAAGCTTTCTTT
>.|TRBV29-1|TRBJ2-2|.
CSVQGGFLDTGELFF
TGCAGCGTCCAGGGGGGCTTTTTGGACACCGGGGAGCTGTTTTTT
>TRBD1|TRBV11-2|TRBJ1-2|.
CASSLMGQGTGYTF
TGTGCCAGCAGCTTAATGGGACAGGGGACTGGCTACACCTTC
>.|TRBV30|TRBJ2-5|.
CAWSVSETQYF
TGTGCCTGGAGTGTTTCGGAGACCCAGTACTTC
>TRBD2|TRBV6-5|TRBJ2-5|.
CASSYSSGDEQETQYF
TGTGCCAGCAGTTACTCGAGCGGGGACGAACAAGAGACCCAGTACTTC
>.|TRBV5-1|TRBJ2-7|.
CASSLNAPDEQYF
TGCGCCAGCAGCTTGAATGCCCCGGACGAGCAGTACTTC
>.|TRBV4-1|TRBJ1-5|.
CASSSLGGVSNQPQHF
TGCGCCAGCAGCTCACTGGGGGGGGTGAGCAATCAGCCCCAGCATTTT
>TRBD1|TRBV18|TRBJ1-5|.
CASSPVGTGERPQHF
TGTGCCAGCTCACCGGTGGGGACAGGCGAACGGCCCCAGCATTTT
>TRBD1|TRBV6-2/TRBV6-3|TRBJ1-1|.
CASSSGTGAMNTEAFF
TGTGCCAGCAGCTCCGGGACAGGGGCGATGAACACTGAAGCTTTCTTT
>TRBD1|TRBV7-2|TRBJ1-1|.
CASSIAGGENTEAFF
TGTGCCAGCAGCATAGCAGGGGGGGAGAACACTGAAGCTTTCTTT
>.|TRBV4-1|TRBJ2-5|once
CASSQERGMTGRETQYF
TGCGCCAGCAGCCAAGAAAGAGGCATGACAGGTCGAGAGACCCAGTACTTC
>.|TRBV5-4|TRBJ1-2|once
CASSARDGGYGYTF
TGTGCCAGCAGCGCCAGGGACGGGGGCTATGGCTACACCTTC
>.|TRBV9|TRBJ1-1|.
CASSGGLQANTEAFF
TGTGCCAGCAGCGGAGGGTTGCAGGCGAACACTGAAGCTTTCTTT
>.|TRBV4-2|TRBJ1-4|.
CASSQGAREGNEKLFF
TGTGCCAGCAGCCAAGGTGCGAGGGAGGGTAATGAAAAACTGTTTTTT
>.|TRBV5-1|TRBJ2-5|.
CASTLLDRQETQYF
TGCGCCAGCACCTTACTGGACAGACAAGAGACCCAGTACTTC
>TRBD1|TRBV5-6|TRBJ1-6|.
CASSFDGTVNSPLHF
TGTGCCAGCAGCTTCGACGGGACAGTTAATTCACCCCTCCACTTT
>.|TRBV7-9|TRBJ1-6|few
CASSQLGTGNSPLHF
TGTGCCAGCAGCCAGTTAGGGACTGGCAATTCACCCCTCCACTTT
>TRBD2|TRBV10-2|TRBJ2-1|.
CASSGGSGGAGREQFF
TGCGCCAGCAGTGGGGGTAGCGGGGGGGCGGGGCGAGAGCAGTTCTTC
>.|TRBV6-6|TRBJ1-3|.
CASSHSGGGPGNTIYF
TGTGCCAGCAGTCACAGCGGCGGGGGGCCGGGAAACACCATATATTTT
>TRBD2|TRBV7-9|TRBJ2-1|.
CASSTTSGGSVHNEQFF
TGTGCCAGCAGCACGACTAGCGGGGGGTCCGTTCACAATGAGCAGTTCTTC
>TRBD2|TRBV27|TRBJ2-7|once
CASSFKPGGGYEQYF
TGTGCCAGCAGTTTCAAACCGGGCGGGGGGTACGAGCAGTACTTC
>.|TRBV2|TRBJ1-1|.
CASSEITEAFF
TGTGCCAGCAGCGAGATCACTGAAGCTTTCTTT